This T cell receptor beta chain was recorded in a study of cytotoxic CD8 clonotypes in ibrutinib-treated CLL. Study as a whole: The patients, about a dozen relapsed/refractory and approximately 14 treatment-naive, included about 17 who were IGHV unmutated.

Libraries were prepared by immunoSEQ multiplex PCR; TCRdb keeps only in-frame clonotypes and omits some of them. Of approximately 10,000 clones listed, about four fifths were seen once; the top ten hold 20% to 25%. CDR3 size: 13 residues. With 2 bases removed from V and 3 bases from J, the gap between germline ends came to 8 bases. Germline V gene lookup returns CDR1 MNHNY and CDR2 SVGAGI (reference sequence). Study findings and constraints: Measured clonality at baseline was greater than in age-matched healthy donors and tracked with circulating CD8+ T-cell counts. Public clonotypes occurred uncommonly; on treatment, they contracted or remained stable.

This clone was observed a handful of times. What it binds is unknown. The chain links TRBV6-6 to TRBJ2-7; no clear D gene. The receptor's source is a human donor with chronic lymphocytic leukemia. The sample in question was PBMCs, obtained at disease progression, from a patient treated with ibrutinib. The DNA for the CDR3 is TGTGCCAGCAGTTACATGGGTGACTACGAGCAGTACTTC. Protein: CASSYMGDYEQYF.